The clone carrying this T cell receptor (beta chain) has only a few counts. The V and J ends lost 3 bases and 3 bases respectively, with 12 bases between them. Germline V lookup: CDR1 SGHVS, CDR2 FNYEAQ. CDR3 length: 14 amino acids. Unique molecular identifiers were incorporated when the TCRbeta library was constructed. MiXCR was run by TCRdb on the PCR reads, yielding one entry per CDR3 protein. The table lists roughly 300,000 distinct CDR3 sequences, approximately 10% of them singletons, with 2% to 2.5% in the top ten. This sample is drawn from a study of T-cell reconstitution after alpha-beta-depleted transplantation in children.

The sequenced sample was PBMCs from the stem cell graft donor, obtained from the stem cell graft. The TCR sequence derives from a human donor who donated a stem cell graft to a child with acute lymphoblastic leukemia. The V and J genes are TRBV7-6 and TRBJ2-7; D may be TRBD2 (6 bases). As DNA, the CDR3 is TGTGCCAGCAGCTTCGGGCGGGAAGGCTACGAGCAGTACTTC. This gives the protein CASSFGREGYEQYF.